This T cell receptor (beta chain) was observed in a study of cytomegalovirus exposure and HLA in healthy donors (dated by TCRdb to 2015 to 2018). For context, the study as a whole: An earlier analysis of several hundred of the donors reported 250 to 350 Gb of sequence data and some 120 million unique TCR beta sequences from about 180 million T cells. The study was designed to test whether signatures of past pathogen exposure could be identified by cataloging public T cell receptors. About 310 gigabases of sequencing data and tens of millions of unique TCR sequences were included in an early release covering around 600 HLA-typed donors. Along with the 666-subject first cohort, a separate validation cohort of more than 90 different subjects was used. The study used immunosequencing to profile the T cell repertoires of approximately 650 subjects and linked those repertoires to cytomegalovirus serostatus. Donor age, sex, ethnicity and CMV serostatus were compiled alongside the repertoire data. Every repertoire in the discovery cohort had been generated on one and the same sequencing platform. An earlier analysis of 587 of the donors used high-throughput TCR beta sequencing to judge whether each TCR beta V gene segment behaved as functional or pseudogenic. Of the 350 to 450 genotyped donors, 70% to 90% were placed in the genetic ancestry cluster associated with self-reported Caucasian donors. Class I and class II HLA loci were covered by the typing at four-digit resolution. The number of typed donors differed by locus: 629-630 for A, B, C, DRB1 and DQB1; 500 to 550 for DQA1; approximately 600 for DPA1; and some 430 for DPB1. Five DR-DQ haplotypes were treated as single units for association and clustering because of strong linkage in the cohort. Genome-wide SNP genotypes for about 60% of the roughly 700 donors were used in a later genetic analysis, which treated that subset as a discovery cohort. Among a few hundred genotyped donors of the cohort, an average of roughly 240,000 unique TCR beta nucleotide sequences were sequenced per donor, 15% to 20% of them non-productive. The study combined high-throughput TCR immunosequencing, statistical association of individual TCRs with disease status, and machine learning to predict cytomegalovirus infection status. The later analysis used no new phenotypic data to find candidate immune exposures, relying instead on TCR beta sequences and their occurrence across donors. A later analysis re-analyzed previously published TCR beta repertoires from about 730 donors and added high-resolution HLA genotyping to study TCR occurrence patterns. Study-wide findings and limitations: According to a later analysis, most CMV-associated TCR beta chains appeared to be HLA-restricted, and the HLA associations seemed to be driven largely by CMV exposure. An association between a missense DCLRE1C variant and V-gene and J-gene trimming of TCR beta chains was found in a later genetic analysis and replicated in an independent cohort. A later analysis associated some 17,000 TCR beta sequences with specific HLA alleles at a false discovery rate of 0.05. In both the original and validation cohorts, the classifier was reported to diagnose cytomegalovirus status with high specificity and sensitivity. Presence/absence analyses assumed roughly uniform sequencing depth across donors, an assumption that may not hold. A later analysis reported that several top co-occurrence clusters appeared linked to parvovirus B19, influenza, CMV and Epstein-Barr virus. Most TCR sequences were seen in very few donors, while some public TCRs were found in many individuals. A cluster of highly shared sequence variants was judged likely to be a technical artifact of the sequencing pipeline. When HLA alleles, especially DR and DQ, strongly co-occurred, attributing TCR associations to individual alleles was difficult. In this cohort, only TCR beta chains were sequenced, and detectable features were limited by the absence of alpha or paired-chain data. The authors suggested that the approach could potentially be extended to other disease states and immunological phenotypes. Because HLA typing was missing for some donors at each locus, association tests included only the typed subset. Compared with the roughly 670-donor mean, donors in an Asian-associated ancestry cluster had fewer N-insertions in productive TCRs, according to a later genetic analysis. A further reported finding was that TCR beta sequences accurately predicted the HLA-A and HLA-B alleles for most subjects in the first cohort. An earlier analysis of approximately 530 of the donors showed that most TCR beta V segments appeared in productive rearrangements either about 90% or about 30% of the time, which broadly matched IMGT annotations. In a later analysis, TCR association rates were found to vary across HLA loci, with the most associated TCRs seen for DRB1 alleles and the fewest for HLA-C alleles. Compared with equally common non-associated chains, HLA-associated TCR beta chains in a later analysis were more clonally expanded and had lower generation probabilities. Because the 87-base-pair reads could not distinguish some IMGT-functional V segments, including TRBV6-2 and TRBV6-3, those segments were excluded. CMV serostatus was the only immune exposure information available for the cohort. The study gave a list of more than 150 TCR beta chains associated with cytomegalovirus. Correlated functional status among segregating V segments might be attributable to linkage disequilibrium, but an unknown experimental factor could not be ruled out. A few of the identified cytomegalovirus-associated TCR beta chains were confirmed in vitro to be specific for cytomegalovirus antigens. Because counts were too low, around 18 rarely observed V segments, including chromosome 9 orphons, were left out of the earlier analysis of several hundred of the donors.

Between the V and J ends, shortened by 3 bases and 5 bases respectively, the junction contains 17 bases. The CDR3 measures 15 amino acids from cysteine to phenylalanine. The entry retains the CDR3 DNA only, 45 bases that are in frame from base 1. From a lookup of the germline V gene (reference sequence), CDR1 and CDR2 are MNHEY and SMNVEV. To note about this clone: Its specific antigen is unknown. Base qualities are missing; no much larger clone stands one base away.

Libraries were constructed by the immunoSEQ multiplex PCR assay. For the multiplex PCR, a mixture combining 60 forward primers for TCR Vbeta segments and 13 reverse primers for TCR Jbeta segments was used. The CDR3 region of rearranged TCR beta genes was amplified from genomic DNA with a multiplex PCR assay. The amplified TCR beta libraries were sequenced on the Illumina HiSeq System as 87-base-pair reads. The authors processed their data as follows. In a later analysis, roughly 80 million unique TCR beta chains were counted across the roughly 670 repertoires, and around 10 million of these chains were shared by at least two donors. A nearest-neighbor algorithm error-corrected the raw reads and collapsed the reads into unique sequences, merging closely related sequences to remove PCR and sequencing errors. To assign V, D and J gene segments, CDR3 sequences were aligned to IMGT reference sequences. For a sequence to be retained, at least a six-nucleotide match to both a V gene segment and a J gene segment was required. A rearrangement was called productive if the CDR3 had no stop codons and remained in frame with V and J, and every other rearrangement was called non-productive. Following IMGT convention, CDR3 was defined as the stretch from the second conserved V-encoded cysteine up to the conserved J-encoded phenylalanine. The earlier analysis of some 600 of the donors excluded sequences that lacked an unambiguous match to a single V gene segment. In an earlier analysis of approximately 590 of the donors, a V segment was called functional when productive rearrangements were above 56.7%, and segregating when the standard deviation between donors exceeded 5%. A statistical classification framework was built for diagnosing cytomegalovirus status from the catalog of TCR beta chain sequences. A later analysis assigned V and J genes by comparing TCR nucleotide sequences with IMGT/GENE-DB human TR gene sequences. A later analysis assigned CDR3 sequences and most-parsimonious VDJ recombination scenarios with the TCRdist pipeline. In a later analysis, each TCR beta chain was defined by its CDR3 amino acid sequence together with its V-gene family, and reads lacking a unique V-gene family were excluded. A later analysis removed 550 to 650 highly shared, low-generation-probability nucleotide sequences to deal with suspected cross-contamination and a sequencing artifact. In a later analysis, a clonal expansion index for each public chain was calculated from normalized within-repertoire ranks of inferred template counts. A later analysis computed generation probabilities with a VDJ recombination model fitted to out-of-frame rearrangements, and checked the results against IGoR. Hypergeometric tests were used in a later analysis to score TCR-TCR, TCR-HLA and TCR-CMV co-occurrence, with a repertoire-size bias correction applied to the TCR pairs. False discovery rates were estimated in a later analysis by permuting HLA or CMV assignments 20 times. In a later analysis, co-occurring TCRs were grouped using DBSCAN, with TCRdist sequence similarity added in when clustering inside HLA-allele-positive subsets. Repertoires with fewer than 30,000 or more than 120,000 public chains, plus five repertoires with anomalous nucleotide sharing, were excluded from co-occurrence clustering. TCRdb retrieved this table from immuneACCESS and kept in-frame rearrangements only. Not all clones are present; in checked studies, unresolved V genes account for under half, and no reason is known for the remainder. V and J calls and clone size are as listed in that table; D and trimming were resolved from the DNA. The sample table records about 130,000 clones; approximately 69% of these occur just once. Together, the top ten hold 6.6% of the sample.

In total, 630 or so healthy bone marrow donors made up the cohort. Cohort members were all nominally healthy when sampled, although unrecorded immune exposures were likely present. The donor was CMV seropositive and was included in the group of 250 to 300 seropositive cohort members. Every donor gave a peripheral blood sample, and the peripheral blood mononuclear cells from that sample were used for TCR beta sequencing. Genomic DNA was extracted from the blood cell samples with the Qiagen DNeasy Blood Extraction Kit. The sample consisted of PBMCs. The TCR originated in a man aged 35 to 55 in good health and CMV-seropositive. The rearranged segments are TRBV27 and TRBJ2-7; TRBD1 might be the D gene, on 5 matching bases. The nucleotide sequence is given as TGTGCCAGCAGTTTCGTCAGGGTCTTGAGGCACGAGCAGTACTTC. Translated, it reads CASSFVRVLRHEQYF.